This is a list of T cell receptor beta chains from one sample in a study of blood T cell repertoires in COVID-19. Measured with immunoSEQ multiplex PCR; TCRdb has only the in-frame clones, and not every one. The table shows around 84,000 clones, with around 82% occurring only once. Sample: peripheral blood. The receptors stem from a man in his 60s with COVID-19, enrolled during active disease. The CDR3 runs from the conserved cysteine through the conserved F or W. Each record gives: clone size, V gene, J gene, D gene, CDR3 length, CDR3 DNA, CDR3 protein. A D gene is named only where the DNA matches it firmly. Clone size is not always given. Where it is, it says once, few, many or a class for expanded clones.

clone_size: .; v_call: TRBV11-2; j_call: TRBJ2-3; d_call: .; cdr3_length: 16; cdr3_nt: TGTGCCAGCAGCTTAAGGGTAGGGGGAAGCACAGATACGCAGTATTTT; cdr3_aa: CASSLRVGGSTDTQYF
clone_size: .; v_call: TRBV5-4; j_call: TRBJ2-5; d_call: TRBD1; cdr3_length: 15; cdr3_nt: TGTGCCAGCAGCTTGGACGGGGACAGGGGGGAGACCCAGTACTTC; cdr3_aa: CASSLDGDRGETQYF
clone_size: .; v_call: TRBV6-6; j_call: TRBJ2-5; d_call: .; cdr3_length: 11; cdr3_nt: TGTGCCAGCTTGAGGTCGGAGACCCAGTACTTC; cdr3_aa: CASLRSETQYF
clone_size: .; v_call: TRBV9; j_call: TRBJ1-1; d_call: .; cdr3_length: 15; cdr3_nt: TGTGCCAGCAGCCCAATCGAAGTCGGGGGTGAATCGGCTTTCTTT; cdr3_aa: CASSPIEVGGESAFF
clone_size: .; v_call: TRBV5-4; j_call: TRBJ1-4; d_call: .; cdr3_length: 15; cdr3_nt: TGTGCCACCAAAGCCGCGGGAGCAACTAATGAAAAACTGTTTTTT; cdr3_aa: CATKAAGATNEKLFF
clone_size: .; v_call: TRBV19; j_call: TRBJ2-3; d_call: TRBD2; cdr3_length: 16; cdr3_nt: TGTGCCACCCGACTAGCGGGGGGAGAAAGCACAGATACGCAGTATTTT; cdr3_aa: CATRLAGGESTDTQYF
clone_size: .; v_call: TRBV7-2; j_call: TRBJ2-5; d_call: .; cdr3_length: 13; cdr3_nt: TGTGCCAGCAGCTTGAGTCCGCCGGAGACCCAGTACTTC; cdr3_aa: CASSLSPPETQYF
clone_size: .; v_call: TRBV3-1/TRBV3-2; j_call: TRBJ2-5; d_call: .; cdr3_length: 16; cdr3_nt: TGTGCCAGCAGCTCCCGCGTGGCGGGGGCCACTGGGACCCAGTACTTC; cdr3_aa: CASSSRVAGATGTQYF
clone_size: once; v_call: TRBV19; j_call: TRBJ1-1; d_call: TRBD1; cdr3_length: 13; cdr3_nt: TGTGCCAGTAGGACAGGGGTAAACACTGAAGCTTTCTTT; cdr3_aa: CASRTGVNTEAFF
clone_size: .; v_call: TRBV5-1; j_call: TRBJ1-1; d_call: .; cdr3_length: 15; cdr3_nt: TGCGCCAGCAGCCCCAGCGGGCCCATGAACACTGAAGCTTTCTTT; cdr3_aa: CASSPSGPMNTEAFF
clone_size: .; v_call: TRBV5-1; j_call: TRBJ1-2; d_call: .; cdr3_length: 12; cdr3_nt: TGCGCCAGCAGCATACCCGACGGGGGCTACACCTTC; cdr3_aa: CASSIPDGGYTF
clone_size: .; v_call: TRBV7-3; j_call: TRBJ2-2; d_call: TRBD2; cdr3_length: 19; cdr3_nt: TGTGCCAGCAGCTTAAGCTGGCTAGCGGGAGGGTTTGGCACCGGGGAGCTGTTTTTT; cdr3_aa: CASSLSWLAGGFGTGELFF
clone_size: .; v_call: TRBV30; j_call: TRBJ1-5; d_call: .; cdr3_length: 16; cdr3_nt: TGTGCCTGGAGTAACCCCAGTCCAGGGGCCAATCAGCCCCAGCATTTT; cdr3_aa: CAWSNPSPGANQPQHF
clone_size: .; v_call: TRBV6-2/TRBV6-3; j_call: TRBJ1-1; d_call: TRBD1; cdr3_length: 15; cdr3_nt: TGTGCCAGCAGCACCCGACAGGGGGCGCAGACTGAAGCTTTCTTT; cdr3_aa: CASSTRQGAQTEAFF
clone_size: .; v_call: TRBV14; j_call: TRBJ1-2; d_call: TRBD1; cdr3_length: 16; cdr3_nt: TGTGCCAGCAGCTTACCGGGACAGGCTACTAACTATGGCTACACCTTC; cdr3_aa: CASSLPGQATNYGYTF
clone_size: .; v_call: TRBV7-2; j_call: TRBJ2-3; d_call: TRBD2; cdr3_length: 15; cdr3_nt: TGTGCCAGCAGTCCAGGAGCGGGAGTCGCAGATACGCAGTATTTT; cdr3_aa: CASSPGAGVADTQYF
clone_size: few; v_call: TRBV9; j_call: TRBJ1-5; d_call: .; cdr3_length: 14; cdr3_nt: TGTGCCAGCAGCGTCGACAGTGGCAATCAGCCCCAGCATTTT; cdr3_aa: CASSVDSGNQPQHF
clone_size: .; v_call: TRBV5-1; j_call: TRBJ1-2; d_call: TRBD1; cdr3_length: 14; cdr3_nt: TGCGCCAGCAGCTTGGGGGACAGAACCTATGGCTACACCTTC; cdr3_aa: CASSLGDRTYGYTF
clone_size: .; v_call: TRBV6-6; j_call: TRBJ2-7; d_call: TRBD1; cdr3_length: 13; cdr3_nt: TGTGCCAGCAGTCGACAGGGTGCGGACGAGCAGTACTTC; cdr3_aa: CASSRQGADEQYF
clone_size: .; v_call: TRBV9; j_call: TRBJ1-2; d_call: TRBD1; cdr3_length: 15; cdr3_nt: TGTGCCAGCAGCACCGGACAGGGAGGGAACTATGGCTACACCTTC; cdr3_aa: CASSTGQGGNYGYTF
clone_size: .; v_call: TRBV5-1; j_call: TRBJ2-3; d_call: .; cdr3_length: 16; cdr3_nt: TGCGCCAGCAGCCTCGATTCCCCGGCGGGCACAGATACGCAGTATTTT; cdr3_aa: CASSLDSPAGTDTQYF
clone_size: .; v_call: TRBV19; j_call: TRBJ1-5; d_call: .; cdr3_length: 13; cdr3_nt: TGTGCCAGTAAACCCTCGCGGAATCAGCCCCAGCATTTT; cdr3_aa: CASKPSRNQPQHF
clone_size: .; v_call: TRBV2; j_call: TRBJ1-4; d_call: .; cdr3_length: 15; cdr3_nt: TGTGCCAGCAAAGGACAGCTTGCAACTAATGAAAAACTGTTTTTT; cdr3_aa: CASKGQLATNEKLFF
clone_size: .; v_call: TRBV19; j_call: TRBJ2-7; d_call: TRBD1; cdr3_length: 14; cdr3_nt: TGTGCCAGTAGTAACAGGGGCGGCTCCTACGAGCAGTACTTC; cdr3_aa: CASSNRGGSYEQYF
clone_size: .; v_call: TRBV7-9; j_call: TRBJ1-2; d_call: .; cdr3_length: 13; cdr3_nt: TGTGCCAGCAGCTGGACAGAGAACTATGGCTACACCTTC; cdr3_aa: CASSWTENYGYTF
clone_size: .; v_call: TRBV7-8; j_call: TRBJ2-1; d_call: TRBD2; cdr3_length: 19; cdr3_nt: TGTGCCAGCAGCTTGGCCGGTCCCCTAGCGGGGGTCTCCTACAATGAGCAGTTCTTC; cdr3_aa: CASSLAGPLAGVSYNEQFF
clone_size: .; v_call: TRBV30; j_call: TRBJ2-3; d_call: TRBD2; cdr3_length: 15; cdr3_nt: TGTGCCTGGAGTGGCGCGGGAGAGGGCACAGATACGCAGTATTTT; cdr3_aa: CAWSGAGEGTDTQYF
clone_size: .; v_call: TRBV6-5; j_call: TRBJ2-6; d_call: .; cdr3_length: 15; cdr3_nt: TGTGCCAGCAGTTGGGGCGACTCTGGGGCCAACGTCCTGACTTTC; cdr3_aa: CASSWGDSGANVLTF
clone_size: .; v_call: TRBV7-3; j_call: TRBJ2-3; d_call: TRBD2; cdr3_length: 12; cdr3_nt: TGTGCCAGCAGCTTAAAGGTTGGGACTATTAATTTT; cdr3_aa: CASSLKVGTINF
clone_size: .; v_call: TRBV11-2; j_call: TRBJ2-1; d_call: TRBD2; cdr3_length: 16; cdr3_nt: TGTGCCAGCAGCGCTACCCTGGTAGCGGGGGGGCATGAGCAGTTCTTC; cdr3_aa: CASSATLVAGGHEQFF
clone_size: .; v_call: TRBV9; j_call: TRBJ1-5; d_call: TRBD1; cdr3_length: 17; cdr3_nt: TGTGCCAGCACCCGGGACAGGGGAGGTTATAGCAATCAGCCCCAGCATTTT; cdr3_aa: CASTRDRGGYSNQPQHF
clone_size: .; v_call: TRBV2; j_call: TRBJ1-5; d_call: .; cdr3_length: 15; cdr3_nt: TGTGCCAGCACCCTGGAAGAGGCGGGGGATCAGCCCCAGCATTTT; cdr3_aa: CASTLEEAGDQPQHF
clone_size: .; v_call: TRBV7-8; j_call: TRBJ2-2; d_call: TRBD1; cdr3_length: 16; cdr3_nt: TGTGCCAGCAGGCCGGACAGGGCCACCGCGACCGGGGAGCTGTTTTTT; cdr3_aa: CASRPDRATATGELFF
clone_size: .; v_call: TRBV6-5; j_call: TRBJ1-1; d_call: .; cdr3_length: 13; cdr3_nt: TGTGCCAGCAGTCGAGACAGGCTACCTGAAGCTTTCTTT; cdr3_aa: CASSRDRLPEAFF
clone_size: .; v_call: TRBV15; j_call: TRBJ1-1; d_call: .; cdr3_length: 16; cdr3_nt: TGTGCCACCAGCAGCGACCCGAACAGGAAGAACACTGAAGCTTTCTTT; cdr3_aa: CATSSDPNRKNTEAFF
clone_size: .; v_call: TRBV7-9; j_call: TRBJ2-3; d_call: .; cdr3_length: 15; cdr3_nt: TGTGCCAGCAGCCGGACATCATCTGGGACAGATACGCAGTATTTT; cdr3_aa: CASSRTSSGTDTQYF
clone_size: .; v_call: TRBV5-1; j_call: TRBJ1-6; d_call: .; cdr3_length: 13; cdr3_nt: TGCGCCAGCAGTTGGACATACAATTCACCCCTCCACTTT; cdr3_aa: CASSWTYNSPLHF
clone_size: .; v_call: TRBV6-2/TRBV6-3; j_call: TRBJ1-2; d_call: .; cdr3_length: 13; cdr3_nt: TGTGCCAGCAGTTCGGACAGTAACTATGGCTACACCTTC; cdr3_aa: CASSSDSNYGYTF
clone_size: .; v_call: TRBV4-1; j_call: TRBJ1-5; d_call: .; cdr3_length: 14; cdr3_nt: TGCGCCAGCAGCCTAGCATTGAACAATCAGCCCCAGCATTTT; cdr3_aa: CASSLALNNQPQHF
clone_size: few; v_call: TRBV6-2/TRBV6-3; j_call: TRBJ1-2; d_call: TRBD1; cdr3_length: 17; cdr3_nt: TGTGCCAGCAGTTCCCACGGACAGGGGTTGAGATATGATGGCTACACCTTC; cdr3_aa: CASSSHGQGLRYDGYTF
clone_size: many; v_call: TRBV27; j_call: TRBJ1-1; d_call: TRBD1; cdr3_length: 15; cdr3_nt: TGTGCCAGCAGTTTCCGAACAGGGGCGAACACTGAAGCTTTCTTT; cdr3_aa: CASSFRTGANTEAFF
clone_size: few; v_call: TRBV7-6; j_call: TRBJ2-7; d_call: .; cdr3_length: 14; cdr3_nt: TGTGCCAGCAGCGCCCCCGGCGGGTCCCACGAGCAGTACTTC; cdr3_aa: CASSAPGGSHEQYF
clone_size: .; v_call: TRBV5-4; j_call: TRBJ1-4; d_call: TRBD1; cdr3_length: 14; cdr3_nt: TGTGCCAGCAGCTGGGGGACAGGGAATGAAAAACTGTTTTTT; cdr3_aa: CASSWGTGNEKLFF
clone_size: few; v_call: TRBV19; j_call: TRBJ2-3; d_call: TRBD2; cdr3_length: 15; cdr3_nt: TGTGCCAGTAGTATTTCTAGCGGCACCCCGGATACGCAGTATTTT; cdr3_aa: CASSISSGTPDTQYF
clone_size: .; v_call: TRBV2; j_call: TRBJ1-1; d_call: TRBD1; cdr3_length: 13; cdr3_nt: TGTGCCAGCAGAGAGACAGGGATTACTGAAGCTTTCTTT; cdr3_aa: CASRETGITEAFF
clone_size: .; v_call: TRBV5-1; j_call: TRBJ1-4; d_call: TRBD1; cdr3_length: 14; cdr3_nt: TGCGCCAGCAGCTTAGGACAGGGTTCCGAAAAACTGTTTTTT; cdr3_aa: CASSLGQGSEKLFF
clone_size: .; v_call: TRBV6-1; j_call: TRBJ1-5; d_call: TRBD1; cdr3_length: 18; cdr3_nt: TGTGCCAGCAGTGTACAGGAGAGGACAGGGAGGGACAATCAGCCCCAGCATTTT; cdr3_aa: CASSVQERTGRDNQPQHF
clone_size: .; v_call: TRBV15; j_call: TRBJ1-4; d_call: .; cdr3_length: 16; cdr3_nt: TGTGCCACCAGCAGAGATATGCAGGGTGCTAATGAAAAACTGTTTTTT; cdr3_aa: CATSRDMQGANEKLFF
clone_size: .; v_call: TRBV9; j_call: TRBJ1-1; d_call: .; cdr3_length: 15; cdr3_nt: TGTGCCAGCGGCCTTGATAGTACAGGGAACACTGAAGCTTTCTTT; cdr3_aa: CASGLDSTGNTEAFF
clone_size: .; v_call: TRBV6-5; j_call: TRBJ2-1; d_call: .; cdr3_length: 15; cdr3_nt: TGTGCCAGCAGTTACGAGGAGGTGGGATCCAATGAGCAGTTCTTC; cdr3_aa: CASSYEEVGSNEQFF
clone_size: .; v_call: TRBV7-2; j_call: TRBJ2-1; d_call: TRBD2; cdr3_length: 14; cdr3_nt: TGTGCCAGCAGCTTGAGGACTAGCAGCAATGAGCAGTTCTTC; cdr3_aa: CASSLRTSSNEQFF